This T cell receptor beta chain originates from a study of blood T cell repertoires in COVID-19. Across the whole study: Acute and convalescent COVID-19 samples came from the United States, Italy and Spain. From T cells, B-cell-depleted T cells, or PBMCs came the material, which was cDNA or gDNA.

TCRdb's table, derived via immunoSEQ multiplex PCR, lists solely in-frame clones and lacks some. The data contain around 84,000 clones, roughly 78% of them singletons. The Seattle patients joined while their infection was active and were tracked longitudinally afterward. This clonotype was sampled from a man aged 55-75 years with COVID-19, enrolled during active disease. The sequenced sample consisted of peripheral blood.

CDR3 DNA sequence: TGTGCCAGCAGCTTAGGGTCTGGCGGGACCTACACAGATACGCAGTATTTT. The encoded protein is CASSLGSGGTYTDTQYF. The chain couples TRBV11-2 to TRBJ2-3, with D possibly being TRBD2 (6 bases). V lost 1 base to trimming and J lost 2 bases, with 16 bases between them. The CDR3 is 17 residues long. CDR1 and CDR2 (germline): SGHAT, FQNNGV.